This entry describes one TCR beta chain. The data were produced by immunoSEQ multiplex PCR, yet TCRdb's version contains in-frame clones alone and is incomplete. Found here are approximately 200,000 clones, roughly four fifths of them singletons; the top ten hold 6.9%. Germline V gene data show CDR1 as LNHDA and CDR2 as SQIVND (reference sequence). The CDR3 covers 16 residues. V shed 4 bases, J shed 4 bases, and the junction held 9 bases outside the gene matches. This record comes from a study of blood T cell repertoires in COVID-19. The chain links TRBV19 to TRBJ1-1, with TRBD1 matching 10 bases. The origin of this receptor is a human donor with acute or convalescent COVID-19. The donor label of this sample is uncertain. Input material: peripheral blood. CDR3 nucleotides: TGTGCCAGTAGTACCGGACAGGGGGGACAGGGCACTGAAGCTTTCTTT. Its protein product is CASSTGQGGQGTEAFF.